A single sample gave rise to the 8 T cell receptor beta chains below, sequenced in a study of shared clonotypes between healthy human individuals. Using immunoSEQ multiplex PCR, the repertoire was profiled, and TCRdb retains in-frame clones only, with some absent. The repertoire consists of some 1,100,000 clones, with around 78% occurring once and the leading ten covering more than 0.45%. Source material: memory CD4+ T cells from PBMCs. Stated subset: CD45RA-negative fraction. These receptors were taken from a man between 18 and 35 years old in good health. Some clones in this sample may be carry-over from other donors' samples.

In DNA form, the CDR3 reads TGCGCCAGCAGCCAAGAGTCGGCAGGGAACTCACCCCTCCACTTT. Encoded protein: CASSQESAGNSPLHF. The chain employs TRBV4-3 and TRBJ1-6; D possibly corresponds to TRBD1 (5 bases). The CDR3 extends over 15 amino acids. The germline V gene encodes CDR1 LGHNA and CDR2 YSLEER. V shed 0 bases and J shed 10 bases, with 13 bases lying between them.

The rearrangement uses TRBV5-4 and TRBJ2-7; D may match TRBD1 or TRBD2 (5 bases each). The CDR3 is 15 amino acids. Germline CDR1 reads SGHNT; CDR2 reads YYREEE (reference sequence). The V gene lost 0 bases and the J gene lost 7 bases, with 17 bases spanning the gap. CDR3 protein: CASSLAGDPTGEQYF. The CDR3 region has the DNA TGTGCCAGCAGCTTGGCCGGGGACCCGACCGGGGAGCAGTACTTC.

The genes are TRBV10-1 and TRBJ2-1, with a tentative D call TRBD2 (5 bases). This CDR3 has 16 residues. Per the germline V gene, CDR1 is WNHNN and CDR2 is SYGVQD (reference sequence). Trimming took 7 bases from V and 7 from J, leaving 23 bases between them. CDR3 sequence reads: CASTLLRDPQKNEQFF. The CDR3 DNA reads TGCGCCAGCACCCTTTTACGGGATCCCCAGAAGAATGAGCAGTTCTTC.

The chain combines TRBV7-3 with TRBJ2-2; D unclear. V was clipped by 5 bases and J by 0 bases, with 7 bases between them. The germline V gene encodes CDR1 SGHTA and CDR2 FQGTGA. The CDR3 extends over 14 amino acids. The CDR3 DNA follows: TGTGCCAGCAGCCGAGACCCGAACACCGGGGAGCTGTTTTTT. This translates into CASSRDPNTGELFF.

The CDR3 protein is CASSSSQGTEAFF. The CDR3 nucleotides read TGTGCCAGCAGCTCATCACAGGGCACTGAAGCTTTCTTT. The J gene is TRBJ1-1, the V gene TRBV5-8, with D possibly being TRBD1 (6 bases). V was shortened by 3 bases and J by 4 bases, with 10 bases between the two germline ends. CDR3 length equals 13 residues. Germline CDR1 reads SGHTS; CDR2 reads YDEGEE.

The chain has TRBV27 and TRBJ2-2; TRBD1 agrees at 7 bases. The CDR3 runs 17 residues. J lost 3 bases, V lost 2 bases, and 9 bases had no gene match. Per the germline V gene, CDR1 is MNHEY and CDR2 is SMNVEV (reference sequence). The CDR3 is CASSLIDRVMYTGELFF. CDR3 in DNA: TGTGCCAGCAGTTTAATCGACAGGGTGATGTACACCGGGGAGCTGTTTTTT.

The chain recombines TRBV5-1 with TRBJ2-1, with 7 bases identical to TRBD2. The germline V gene encodes CDR1 SGHRS and CDR2 YFSETQ. The CDR3 is 16 residues long. After removal of 1 base from V and 0 bases from J, the junction contained 4 bases not matched to a gene. The CDR3: CASSLIPGGSYNEQFF. The CDR3 DNA is TGCGCCAGCAGCTTGATCCCGGGGGGCTCCTACAATGAGCAGTTCTTC.

Concerning this clone: This sample also contains other DNA sequences that code for the same CDR3. The genes are TRBV9 and TRBJ1-3; 9 positions agree with TRBD1. This CDR3 is 15 amino acids long. Germline V gene sequence: CDR1 SGDLS, CDR2 YYNGEE. J was trimmed by 4 bases and V by 3 bases; bases with no gene match: 5. Here the CDR3 reads CASSAQGAGGNTIYF. CDR3 DNA: TGTGCCAGCAGCGCACAGGGGGCCGGCGGAAACACCATATATTTT. Looking up the rest from reference TRBV9 and TRBJ1-3 gives the full variable domain: DSGVTQTPKHLITATGQRVTLRCSPRSGDLSVYWYQQSLDQGLQFLIQYYNGEERAKGNILERFSAQQFPDLHSELNLSSLELGDSALYFCASSAQGAGGNTIYFGEGSWLTVV.